This T cell receptor (beta chain) was observed in a study of spatial heterogeneity in lung cancer (dated by TCRdb to the late 2010s). Regarding the study in general: Samples were obtained from over 70 patients with early-stage, untreated non-small cell lung cancer from the lung TRACERx cohort. In the raw uncorrected reads, each unique combination of TCR and UMI appeared more than ten times on average. TCR repertoire features were related to nonsynonymous mutation counts determined by whole-exome sequencing of tumor tissue. Both alpha and beta chains were TCR-sequenced in around 230 tumor regions, approximately 68 matched nontumor lung samples and roughly 50 PBMC samples obtained at surgery. Follow-up PBMC samples were sequenced whenever the samples were available, and the median time to follow-up was two to three years after resection. In non-small cell lung cancer, the study made a quantitative comparison of TCR alpha and beta repertoires among multiple tumor regions, matched nontumor lung and blood. More beta-chain than alpha-chain transcripts were consistently detected, likely reflecting higher beta-chain transcript abundance. What the authors observed across the whole study: Ubiquitous expanded tumor TCRs were detected in blood more often at tumor resection than at routine follow-up. Only roughly 14 patients were included in comparisons of baseline and follow-up blood repertoires. Additional single-cell paired TCR alpha and beta sequencing was considered necessary to confirm, at a functional level, the hypothesis that regional TCRs recognize regional mutations.

The CDR3 goes from the cysteine to the phenylalanine over 14 residues. The only DNA kept is the CDR3, 42 bases in frame from the first base. CDR1 is given as SEHNR and CDR2 as FQNEAQ, both from the germline V gene (reference sequence). Trimming removed 0 bases from V and 8 bases from J, leaving 12 bases between the germline ends. Library method: 5' RACE. Sequencing was performed on a NextSeq 500. To allow correction of PCR and sequencing errors, the TCR library protocol tagged every TCR cDNA molecule with a unique molecular identifier. Regarding the original processing steps: Decombinator tools were used for TCR identification, UMI-based error correction and CDR3 extraction. Expanded TCRs were defined as those above a frequency of 2 per 1,000, corresponding to the top 1% of the tumor frequency distribution. Rényi diversity was computed with the R vegan package after subsampling each repertoire 100 times to 5,000 TCRs. CDR3 similarity networks were built from amino acid triplet string-kernel similarity, connecting CDR3s with pairwise similarity above 0.82. TCRdb handled the public reads itself, with Q25 trimming in fastp and clone calling in MiXCR, and kept productive beta chains. Identical CDR3 protein sequences are pooled into one entry, listed with their most common genes and DNA. TCRdb's processing, not the authors', yielded these V and J calls. The sample data list over 35,000 distinct CDR3 sequences, and about 11% of these were observed just once. The ten largest account for roughly 17% of the sample.

The table lists this clonotype with many counts. It has no known antigen specificity. The record has no base qualities; no much larger clone is one base away. The time point label here, explained by the study, means: blood at routine non-recurrence follow-up after resection. Without any cell sorting, TCR sequencing was performed on whole RNA extracted either from tumor and nontumor lung tissue or from cryopreserved PBMC samples. Only patients with enough RNA available from two or more tumor regions were chosen for TCR sequencing. This TCR was recovered from a female donor with early-stage non-small cell lung cancer. This chain is built from TRBV7-9 and TRBJ2-3, with the D gene call left open. The material was PBMCs, obtained at follow-up. The nucleotide sequence is TGTGCCAGCAGCTTAGCCTCGGCGAGGTCTACGCAGTATTTT. This gives the protein CASSLASARSTQYF. The reference TRBV7-9 and TRBJ2-3 proteins fill in what lies around the CDR3, so the full variable domain reads DTGVSQNPRHKITKRGQNVTFRCDPISEHNRLYWYRQTLGQGPEFLTYFQNEAQLEKSRLLSDRFSAERPKGSFSTLEIQRTEQGDSAMYLCASSLASARSTQYFGPGTRLTVL.